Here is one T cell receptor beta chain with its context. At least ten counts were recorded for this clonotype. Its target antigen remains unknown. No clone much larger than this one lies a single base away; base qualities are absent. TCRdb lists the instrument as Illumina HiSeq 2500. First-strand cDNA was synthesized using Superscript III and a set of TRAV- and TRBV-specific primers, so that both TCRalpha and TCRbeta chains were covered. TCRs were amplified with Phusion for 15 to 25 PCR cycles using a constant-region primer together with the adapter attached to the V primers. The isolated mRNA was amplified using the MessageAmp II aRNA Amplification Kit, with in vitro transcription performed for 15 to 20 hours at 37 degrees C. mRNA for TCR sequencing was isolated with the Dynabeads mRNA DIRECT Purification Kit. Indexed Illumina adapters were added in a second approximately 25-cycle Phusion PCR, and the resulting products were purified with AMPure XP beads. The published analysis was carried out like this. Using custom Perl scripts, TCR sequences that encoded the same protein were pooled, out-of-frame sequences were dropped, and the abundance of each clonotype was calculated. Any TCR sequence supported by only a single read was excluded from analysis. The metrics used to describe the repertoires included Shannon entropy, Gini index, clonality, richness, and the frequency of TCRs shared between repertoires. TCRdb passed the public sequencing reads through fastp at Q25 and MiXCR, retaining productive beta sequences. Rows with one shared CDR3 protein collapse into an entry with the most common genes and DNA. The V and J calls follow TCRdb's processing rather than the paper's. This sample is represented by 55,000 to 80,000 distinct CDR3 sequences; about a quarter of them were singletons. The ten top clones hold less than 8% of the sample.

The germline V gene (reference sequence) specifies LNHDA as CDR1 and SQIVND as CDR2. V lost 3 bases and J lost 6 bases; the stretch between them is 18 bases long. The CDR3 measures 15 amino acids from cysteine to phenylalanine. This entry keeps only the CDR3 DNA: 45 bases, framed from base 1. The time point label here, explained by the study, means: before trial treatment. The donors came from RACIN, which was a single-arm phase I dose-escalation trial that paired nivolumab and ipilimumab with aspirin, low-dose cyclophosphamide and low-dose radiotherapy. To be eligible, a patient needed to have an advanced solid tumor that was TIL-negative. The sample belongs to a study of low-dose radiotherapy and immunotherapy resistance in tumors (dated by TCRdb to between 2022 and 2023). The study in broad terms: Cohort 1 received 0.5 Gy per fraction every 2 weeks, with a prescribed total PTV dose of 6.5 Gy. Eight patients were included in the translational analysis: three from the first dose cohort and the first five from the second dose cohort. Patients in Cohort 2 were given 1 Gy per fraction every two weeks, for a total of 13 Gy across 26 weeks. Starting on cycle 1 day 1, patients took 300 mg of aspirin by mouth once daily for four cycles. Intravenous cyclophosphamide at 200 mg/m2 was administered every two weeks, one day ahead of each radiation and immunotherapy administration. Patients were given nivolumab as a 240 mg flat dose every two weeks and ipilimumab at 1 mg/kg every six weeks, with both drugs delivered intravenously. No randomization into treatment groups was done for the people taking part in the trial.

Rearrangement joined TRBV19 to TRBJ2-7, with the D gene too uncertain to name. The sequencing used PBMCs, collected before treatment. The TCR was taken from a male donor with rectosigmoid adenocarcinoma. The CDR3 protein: CASSMDDGPSLEQYF. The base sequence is TGTGCCAGTAGTATGGACGACGGCCCTTCTCTCGAGCAGTACTTC.